The sequence of this T cell receptor (beta chain) was determined in a study of blood T cell repertoires in COVID-19 (dated by TCRdb to the early 2020s). As for the study more broadly: Collaborator samples came from the United States, Italy and Spain and covered acute and convalescent phases of COVID-19. Samples came from the ongoing ImmuneRACE study (first 160 participants) plus 1,254 subjects from 6 global collaborators. The dataset comprised deeply sampled blood TCRbeta repertoires from subjects exposed to, actively infected with, or recovered from COVID-19. HLA class I and class II types, where available, came from metadata supplied by the sample provider rather than from assay-based typing. The repertoires were released in a freely available public database intended as a resource for research on the immune response to SARS-CoV-2. The sample metadata nearly always contained a de-identified subject ID, COVID-19 status, age in years and sex. The material from the prospective study consisted of cDNA or gDNA derived from T cells, B-cell-depleted T cells, or PBMCs.

TCRbeta CDR3 regions were amplified from genomic DNA using the immunoSEQ Assay, a bias-controlled multiplex PCR. The published analysis was carried out like this. Within the assay, amplification of reference gene primers was used to estimate how many nucleated cells each sample contained. To quantify the absolute abundance of each unique TCRbeta CDR3 rearrangement, sequence reads were collapsed and filtered. For each sample, productive Simpson clonality was calculated as the square root of Simpson's diversity index across productive rearrangements. TCRdb provides this immuneACCESS table in a form limited to in-frame rearrangements. Some clones are lacking; in checked studies, under half of them reflect an unresolved V gene, and why the rest are absent is not known. V, J and clone size are those of that table, while D and trimming were read from the DNA. The sample includes roughly 120,000 clones, with roughly 92% observed a single time. Clones ranked in the top ten supply around 2% of the sample.

A remark on this clone: No antigen is known for it. It has no much larger one-base neighbor in the sample; base qualities were not kept.

In Seattle, one collaborating source enrolled patients while the infection was active and tracked those patients longitudinally over the course of disease. Collaborating institutions collected whole blood in K2EDTA tubes following their own protocols. For TCRbeta analysis, collaborator samples were shipped as frozen whole blood, as isolated PBMCs, or as DNA extracted from either sample type. What the work shows at the level of the full study, not this receptor alone: Clinical and demographic metadata were provided uncurated, with the amount varying by source and participant.

The TCR originated in a man aged 50-59 years with COVID-19, enrolled during active disease. Sequenced sample: peripheral blood.

The CDR3 protein is CASSEALTSGREQFF. The DNA sequence reads TGTGCCAGCAGTGAAGCTTTGACTAGCGGGCGAGAGCAGTTCTTC. The rearrangement joined TRBV2 to TRBJ2-1; the central 10 bases match TRBD2. V has 0 bases trimmed and J has 10 bases trimmed; junction bases matching no gene number 6. Including the terminal cysteine and phenylalanine, the CDR3 comprises 15 residues. Only the CDR3 part of the read is kept: 45 bases, read in frame from the first base. As encoded in the germline V gene, CDR1 is SNHLY while CDR2 is FYNNEI.